The present entry profiles one T cell receptor beta chain with its context. CDR3 size: 14 residues. Losses at the gene ends were 8 bases for V and 1 base for J; bases not matched to a gene: 6. The germline CDR1 and CDR2 sequences are SEHNR and FQNEAQ (reference sequence). In the study's own analysis: Researchers report that nucleated cell counts were estimated from reference gene primer amplification. Assay used: immunoSEQ multiplex PCR; TCRdb lists only in-frame clones, some missing. V and J calls and clone size come straight from that table; D and trimming were deduced from the DNA. Of 50,000 or so clones listed, roughly 84% are singletons. This sample was included in a study of blood T cell repertoires in COVID-19. Study-wide context: Spain, Italy and the United States supplied samples that represented acute and convalescent COVID-19. T cells, B-cell-depleted T cells, or PBMCs supplied cDNA or gDNA.

The source material was peripheral blood. This receptor was identified in a man between 45 and 60 years old with active COVID-19. The chain carries TRBV7-9 and TRBJ2-5, with 8 positions matching TRBD2. The chain's CDR3 is CASAPGGPQETQYF. CDR3 DNA sequence: TGTGCCAGCGCCCCGGGAGGGCCCCAAGAGACCCAGTACTTC.